These 19 T cell receptor beta chains were all obtained from the same sample, sequenced in a study of blood T cell repertoires in COVID-19. Method: immunoSEQ multiplex PCR; TCRdb's copy keeps in-frame clones and lacks some. The sample lists some 85,000 clones, roughly 78% occurring once. The source material was peripheral blood. Receptors originate from a woman older than 75 with acute or convalescent COVID-19.

This clone has at least ten counts. The chain is built from TRBV5-6 and TRBJ1-2; no reliable D call. Germline V lookup: CDR1 SGHDT, CDR2 YYEEEE. The CDR3 has 14 amino acids. V lost 0 bases to trimming and J lost 4 bases, with 10 bases between them. The CDR3 protein is CASSLGGPGYGYTF. CDR3 nucleotides: TGTGCCAGCAGCTTGGGTGGCCCTGGCTATGGCTACACCTTC.

The V and J genes are TRBV28 and TRBJ1-3; D is ambiguous. Germline values: CDR1 MDHEN, CDR2 SYDVKM. This CDR3 has 13 residues. Trimming stripped 7 bases from V and 0 bases from J, with 7 bases between. The CDR3: CASTGFSGNTIYF. The CDR3 region has the DNA TGTGCCAGCACAGGATTCTCTGGAAACACCATATATTTT.

This clone was found once. The rearrangement joins TRBV12-3 or TRBV12-4 to TRBJ1-5; 7 bases agree with TRBD1. The ends lost 5 bases at V and 4 bases at J; junction bases unmatched: 2. The length of the CDR3 is 13 residues. The CDR3 spells CASSPGQNQPQHF. DNA for the CDR3: TGTGCCAGCAGTCCGGGACAGAATCAGCCCCAGCATTTT.

The J gene is TRBJ1-5, the V gene TRBV21-1. TRBV21-1 is a pseudogene segment. The CDR3 has 16 residues. The CDR3 DNA sequence: TGTGCCAGCAGCAGTGGGGGGGTCAGGGAGGATCAGCCCCAGCATTTT. Translated, it gives CASSSGGVREDQPQHF.

This clone has only a few counts. The chain uses TRBV7-6 and TRBJ2-5; D might be TRBD2 (6 bases). The V gene's germline CDR1 is SGHVS and CDR2 FNYEAQ. V lost 1 base to trimming and J lost 5 bases, with 8 bases between them. The CDR3 consists of 13 residues. CDR3 nucleotide sequence: TGTGCCAGCAGCTTAGTCCTAGCGGAGACCCAGTACTTC. Its translation is CASSLVLAETQYF.

This chain links TRBV9 with TRBJ1-1; 8 nucleotides align to TRBD1. The CDR3 runs 16 residues. CDR1 is SGDLS, CDR2 YYNGEE, per germline. V was clipped by 4 bases and J by 11 bases; unmatched bases: 19. As DNA, the CDR3 is TGTGCCAGCAGCCCGCTACCCCCCACAGGGGGAGCATTGGCTTTCTTT. It specifies CASSPLPPTGGALAFF.

V and J are TRBV2 and TRBJ2-6, with TRBD2 as a possible D gene (5 bases). V was clipped by 6 bases and J by 4 bases, with 10 bases between them. The CDR3 is made up of 14 amino acids. Germline V gives CDR1 SNHLY, CDR2 FYNNEI. CDR3 DNA sequence: TGTGCCAGCAGGAGGGAGTCCGGGGCCAACGTCCTGACTTTC. As protein: CASRRESGANVLTF.

The V and J genes are TRBV3-1 (or the pseudogene TRBV3-2) and TRBJ2-7, with 13 bases lining up with TRBD2. After removal of 1 base from V and 6 bases from J, the junction contained 6 bases not matched to a gene. The CDR3 loop spans 16 amino acids. The germline gives CDR1 LGHDT, CDR2 YNNKEL (reference sequence). CDR3 coding DNA: TGTGCCAGCAGCCAAGGCGCGACTAGCGGGAGGATCGAGCAGTACTTC. It translates to CASSQGATSGRIEQYF.

V usage is TRBV12-2 and J usage is TRBJ2-7; the table's D call, TRBD1, was not checked against the DNA. TRBV12-2 has pseudogene status. CDR3 length equals 17 residues. The CDR3 nucleotides read TGTGCAAGTCGCCCCACCCCAACATTACAGAGCTCCTACGAGCAGTACTTC. Translating it yields CASRPTPTLQSSYEQYF.

This chain uses TRBV5-4 with TRBJ2-7, with 7 bases identical to TRBD1. CDR3 length: 17 residues. The germline gives CDR1 SGHNT, CDR2 YYREEE (reference sequence). V trimming: 4 bases; J trimming: 4 bases; junction bases outside the gene matches: 17. The CDR3 sequence: CASSPRVGTGAGYEQYF. CDR3 nucleotide sequence: TGTGCCAGCAGCCCCCGGGTGGGCACAGGGGCGGGTTACGAGCAGTACTTC.

The chain joins TRBV7-2 to TRBJ2-1, with 9 positions matching TRBD2. The CDR3 totals 18 residues. Germline CDR1 reads SGHTA; CDR2 reads FQGNSA. J lost 4 bases, V lost 1 base, and 11 bases had no gene match. The CDR3 loop reads CASSLVRTAGGSYNEQFF. CDR3 in DNA: TGTGCCAGCAGCTTAGTGAGGACGGCGGGGGGGTCATACAATGAGCAGTTCTTC.

J is TRBJ1-1 and V is TRBV27; TRBD1 might be the D (5 bases). The CDR3 runs 16 residues. Germline CDR1 is MNHEY and CDR2 is SMNVEV (reference sequence). The ends were cut back, 6 bases at V and 3 bases at J, with 20 bases in the middle. CDR3 sequence: CASRLGPGFWDTEAFF. The CDR3 DNA is TGTGCCAGCAGGCTAGGCCCAGGGTTTTGGGACACTGAAGCTTTCTTT.

There are a few counts of this clone. V gene TRBV6-6 combines with J gene TRBJ1-1, with TRBD1 identical over 7 bases. In germline, CDR1 is MNHNY, CDR2 SVGAGI (reference sequence). The V and J ends lost 2 bases and 1 base, in that order; junction bases with no gene match: 4. CDR3 length equals 15 residues. The DNA of the CDR3 is TGTGCCAGCAGTTACGCCGGACAGGAGAACACTGAAGCTTTCTTT. Translation: CASSYAGQENTEAFF.

V is TRBV3-1 (or the pseudogene TRBV3-2) and J is TRBJ2-2, with 8 bases identical to TRBD2. Looked up from germline, CDR1 is LGHDT and CDR2 is YNNKEL (reference sequence). This CDR3 has 16 residues. After removal of 5 bases from V and 0 bases from J, the junction contained 5 bases not matched to a gene. In nucleotides, the CDR3 is TGTGCCAGCAGCTACAAAGCGGGGGCGAACACCGGGGAGCTGTTTTTT. Translating it yields CASSYKAGANTGELFF.

This chain connects TRBV19 to TRBJ2-1, with 7 bases aligning to TRBD2. Trimming took 5 bases from V and 9 from J; bases not matched to a gene: 19. CDR1 and CDR2 from the germline V gene are LNHDA and SQIVND (reference sequence). This CDR3 spans 17 amino acids. DNA of the CDR3: TGTGCCAGTAGTTCCCCGGGACTACCTACTTCAACAGGTGAGCAGTTCTTC. Its protein product is CASSSPGLPTSTGEQFF.

This chain links TRBV6-5 with TRBJ1-2; 12 bases are shared with TRBD1. CDR3 length: 15 residues. The ends lost 6 bases at V and 6 bases at J; junction bases unmatched: 8. Germline values: CDR1 MNHEY, CDR2 SVGAGI. The CDR3 DNA sequence: TGTGCCAGCAGCTCCGGGGGGACAGGGGGCCATGGCTACACCTTC. It encodes CASSSGGTGGHGYTF.

A single count supports this clone. The chain combines TRBV12-3 or TRBV12-4 with TRBJ2-2, with 9 bases matching TRBD1. The CDR3 contains 13 residues. J lost 5 bases, V lost 6 bases, and 1 base had no gene match. The CDR3 sequence: CASRQGATGELFF. The CDR3 bases are TGTGCCAGCAGACAGGGGGCTACCGGGGAGCTGTTTTTT.

The J gene is TRBJ2-1, the V gene TRBV10-1, with 10 nucleotides matching TRBD2. From germline, CDR1 is WNHNN and CDR2 SYGVQD (reference sequence). The CDR3 is 16 amino acids. With 11 bases clipped from V and 4 bases from J, the junction kept 14 bases outside the gene matches. DNA of the CDR3: TGCGCCCCGGTGGTAAGCGGGAGGGCGGGTTACAATGAGCAGTTCTTC. This translates into CAPVVSGRAGYNEQFF.

The V and J genes are TRBV19 and TRBJ1-3, with D perhaps TRBD1 (6 bases). The CDR3 spans 15 residues. The V end was cut by 7 bases, the J end by 4 bases, with 17 bases between. Germline V lookup: CDR1 LNHDA, CDR2 SQIVND (reference sequence). The CDR3 here is CASTPSRGTGNTIYF. As DNA, the CDR3 is TGTGCCAGTACCCCATCCAGGGGAACGGGAAACACCATATATTTT. The whole variable domain, filled in from reference TRBV19 and TRBJ1-3, reads DGGITQSPKYLFRKEGQNVTLSCEQNLNHDAMYWYRQDPGQGLRLIYYSQIVNDFQKGDIAEGYSVSREKKESFPLTVTSAQKNPTAFYLCASTPSRGTGNTIYFGEGSWLTVV.